This is a list of T cell receptor beta chains from one sample in a study of graft-versus-host responses after intestinal transplantation. The table came from immunoSEQ multiplex PCR; TCRdb's copy has only in-frame clones and leaves some out. The sample records over 75,000 clones, around 87% being singletons. These TCRs are of unknown antigen specificity. The specimen was unstimulated CD8+ T cells sorted from spleen or lymph node cells, collected before transplant. The receptors were gathered from a human donor who was the organ donor for an intestinal transplant. The CDR3 runs from the conserved cysteine through the conserved F or W. The D gene is left open where the match is weak. Some rows have no size entry. The others give once, few or many, or a class for an expanded clone.

clone size	V gene	J gene	D gene	CDR3 DNA	CDR3 protein
.	TRBV4-1	TRBJ2-1	.	TGCGCCAGCAGCCAAGCTTCGTATGAGCAGTTCTTC	CASSQASYEQFF
.	TRBV19	TRBJ1-1	TRBD1	TGTGCCAGTACCACCTTGGGACAGGGGGCTCTGACTGAAGCTTTCTTT	CASTTLGQGALTEAFF
.	TRBV4-1	TRBJ1-2	TRBD1	TGCGCCAGCAGCCAAAGGACAGGTTCTAACTATGGCTACACCTTC	CASSQRTGSNYGYTF
.	TRBV5-6	TRBJ1-2	.	TGTGCCAGCAGCCAAAAGAGATTCCTTATCTATGGCTACACCTTC	CASSQKRFLIYGYTF
.	TRBV4-1	TRBJ1-5	.	TGCGCCAGCAGCCAAGACGGTCGTCGTTTGGGCTCGCCCCAGCATTTT	CASSQDGRRLGSPQHF
.	TRBV25-1	TRBJ1-1	.	TGTGCCAGCATCCAAGGGGGGGACACTGAAGCTTTCTTT	CASIQGGDTEAFF
.	TRBV7-9	TRBJ1-3	.	TGTGCCAGCAGCCAAGATTTGGGGGCTCGAAACACCATATATTTT	CASSQDLGARNTIYF
.	TRBV27	TRBJ1-1	.	TGTGCCAGCAGTTTCCTTCCATTTAACACTGAAGCTTTCTTT	CASSFLPFNTEAFF
.	TRBV9	TRBJ2-1	TRBD1	TGTGCCAGCAGCGTAGTAGGGACAGTTAATGAGCAGTTCTTC	CASSVVGTVNEQFF
.	TRBV28	TRBJ2-7	.	TGTGCCAGCAGTTTCTCAGGGCCAGGCTCCTACGAGCAGTACTTC	CASSFSGPGSYEQYF
.	TRBV4-1	TRBJ1-5	.	TGCGCCAGCAGCCAAGAAGCGGCGGAACAGCCCCAGCATTTT	CASSQEAAEQPQHF
few	TRBV6-1	TRBJ1-6	.	TGTGCCAGCAGTGAATATAGTTGGCAGGCGAATTCACCCCTCCACTTT	CASSEYSWQANSPLHF
.	TRBV5-1	TRBJ1-1	.	TGCGCCAGCAGCTTGGGGGCCAGTAACACTGAAGCTTTCTTT	CASSLGASNTEAFF
.	TRBV29-1	TRBJ1-1	.	TGCAGCGTTGAAGAGGGTGACGGTTACACTGAAGCTTTCTTT	CSVEEGDGYTEAFF
few	TRBV29-1	TRBJ1-2	.	TGCAGCGTTGAGGACGGAGCTAACTATGGCTACACCTTC	CSVEDGANYGYTF
.	TRBV19	TRBJ2-1	.	TGTGCCAGTAGTATAAACGCTCCTACTGAGCAGTTCTTC	CASSINAPTEQFF
.	TRBV7-9	TRBJ2-7	.	TGTGCCAGCAGCTACGTAGACAGGTCGAACCACGAGCAGTACTTC	CASSYVDRSNHEQYF
.	TRBV4-1	TRBJ1-1	.	TGCGCCAGCCGGCGGGCAGCCATGAACACTGAAGCTTTCTTT	CASRRAAMNTEAFF
.	TRBV19	TRBJ2-3	TRBD1	TGTGCCAGTAGTATAGGAGGGACAGGGGGGAGCACAGATACGCAGTATTTT	CASSIGGTGGSTDTQYF
.	TRBV19	TRBJ1-1	.	TGTGCCAGTACCCTAAGCGGGAACACTGAAGCTTTCTTT	CASTLSGNTEAFF
.	TRBV7-3	TRBJ2-6	.	TGTGCCAGCAGCCCCCCCAGGATAGGGCTTGGGGCCAACGTCCTGACTTTC	CASSPPRIGLGANVLTF
.	TRBV4-1	TRBJ2-7	.	TGCGCCAGCAGCCAAGAAAACCGGCCATCCTACGAGCAGTACTTC	CASSQENRPSYEQYF
.	TRBV7-6	TRBJ2-1	.	TGTGCCAGCAGGCCGCGAAGCTATGATGAGCAGTTCTTC	CASRPRSYDEQFF
once	TRBV5-1	TRBJ2-5	.	TGCGCCAGCAGCTTATGGGGGGCCCTTATACATCCGTACTTC	CASSLWGALIHPYF
.	TRBV19	TRBJ1-5	.	TGTGCCAGTAGTGAAACGAGCGGCCAACTACAGCCCCAGCATTTT	CASSETSGQLQPQHF
.	TRBV2	TRBJ2-1	.	TGTGCCAGCAGAGACGGGCTCTACAATGAGCAGTTCTTC	CASRDGLYNEQFF
.	TRBV7-9	TRBJ1-2	.	TGTGCCAGCAGCGGCCACAAACTCTATGGCTACACCTTC	CASSGHKLYGYTF
.	TRBV29-1	TRBJ1-2	TRBD1	TGCAGCGTACTACCGGGACAGGGGAAAGTCGGCTATGGCTACACCTTC	CSVLPGQGKVGYGYTF
.	TRBV4-1	TRBJ2-5	.	TGCGCCAGCAGCCAAGGTGGGGGGGCTGAGACCCAGTACTTC	CASSQGGGAETQYF
.	TRBV2	TRBJ1-5	.	TGTGCCAGCAGCCCGATACCGGGGGAAAATCAGCCCCAGCATTTT	CASSPIPGENQPQHF